The clone carrying this T cell receptor (beta chain) was recorded a few times. The sample is drawn from a study of OX40 agonist ivuxolimab in advanced cancers. Turning to the study itself: One patient with hepatocellular carcinoma and two with cutaneous melanoma, three in all, had partial responses.

Data came from immunoSEQ multiplex PCR; TCRdb stores just in-frame clones and leaves some out. This sample has some 55,000 clones, with 91% found just once. Germline V gene lookup returns CDR1 SEHNR and CDR2 FQNEAQ (reference sequence). Between the trimmed V and J ends, which lost 1 base and 1 base, there was a span of 15 bases. This CDR3 has 17 residues. The chain carries TRBV7-9 and TRBJ2-3; the D gene could be TRBD1 or TRBD2 (6 bases each). The source material was CD4+ or CD8+ T cells sorted from blood, sampled in a trial of the OX40 agonist ivuxolimab. This sequence originates from an adult with an advanced solid tumor such as melanoma, head and neck, liver or kidney cancer. CDR3: CASSLDWGAAGTDTQYF. The CDR3 DNA sequence: TGTGCCAGCAGCTTAGATTGGGGGGCGGCGGGCACAGATACGCAGTATTTT.